Reported below is one T cell receptor (beta chain). The target of this receptor is not known. Base quality data are lacking; no much larger clone is found one base away. For CDR1 and CDR2, the germline V gene lists SNHLY and FYNNEI. The CDR3 runs 17 amino acids, cysteine and phenylalanine included. Only the CDR3 portion is preserved as DNA: 51 bases, with reading frame beginning at the first base. V and J lose 6 bases and 5 bases, and a span of 22 bases separates them. The collaborating institutions used their own protocols to collect whole blood in K2EDTA tubes. For TCRbeta analysis, collaborators shipped samples as frozen whole blood, isolated PBMCs, or DNA extracted from either of those sample types. The data were obtained in a study of blood T cell repertoires in COVID-19 (dated by TCRdb to 2019 to 2021). General notes on the study: Samples covering the acute and convalescent phases of COVID-19 were provided by collaborators in the United States, Italy and Spain. The repertoires were made available in a free public database intended to serve as a resource for research on the immune response to SARS-CoV-2. The prospective study material was composed of cDNA or gDNA derived from T cells, B-cell-depleted T cells, or PBMCs. The sample metadata nearly always contained a de-identified subject ID, COVID-19 status, age in years and sex. HLA class I and class II types, where available, came from metadata supplied by the sample provider rather than from assay-based typing. The samples were drawn from the first 160 participants of the ongoing ImmuneRACE study and from 1,254 subjects provided by 6 global collaborators. Subjects who had been exposed to COVID-19, were actively infected with it, or had recovered from it provided the deeply sampled blood TCRbeta repertoires that made up the dataset. Study-wide findings and limitations: The amount of clinical and demographic metadata varied by source and participant and was provided uncurated.

TCRbeta CDR3 regions were amplified from genomic DNA by means of the immunoSEQ Assay, a bias-controlled multiplex PCR. Processing in the source paper ran as follows. Within the assay, amplification of reference gene primers was used to estimate how many nucleated cells each sample contained. To quantify the absolute abundance of each unique TCRbeta CDR3 rearrangement, sequence reads were collapsed and filtered. For each sample, productive Simpson clonality was calculated as the square root of Simpson's diversity index across productive rearrangements. TCRdb limited this immuneACCESS table to in-frame rearrangements with V and J called. A share of clones is missing; checked studies link under half to unresolved V genes, and the rest is unexplained. Clone size and V and J calls were adopted from that table, with D and trimming inferred from the DNA. This sample is represented by tens of thousands of clones; approximately 88% of them were singletons. The biggest ten clones account for roughly 6.1% of the sample.

Sequenced material: peripheral blood. The source is a woman aged 45-59 years with acute or convalescent COVID-19. The V and J segments used are TRBV2 and TRBJ1-4; no confident D gene assignment can be made. The CDR3 sequence is CASRPPDIEWANEKLFF. The DNA sequence follows: TGTGCCAGCAGGCCGCCAGACATAGAATGGGCGAATGAAAAACTGTTTTTT.